This T cell receptor (beta chain) was profiled in a study of T cells in Graves' hyperthyroidism and ophthalmopathy. Study results and limitations: Ophthalmopathy cases were set apart from stable hyperthyroidism by a 13 V-J model.

The germline gives CDR1 KGHDR, CDR2 SFDVKD. This CDR3 has 16 residues. For the diagnoses, clinical symptoms, serum thyroxine and TRAb, thyroid ultrasound and orbital computed tomography were used. Authors of the study amplified TCR beta CDR3 regions from RNA transcripts. TCR CDR3 regions were first amplified by RT-PCR with HTBI primers. TCRdb re-called the multiplex PCR reads with MiXCR, one entry per CDR3 protein. This table has roughly 500,000 distinct CDR3 sequences, around 22% appearing once. Regarding this clonotype: Its specificity is not known. One end of the junction varies from germline; a read error may be responsible.

The chain uses TRBV24-1 and TRBJ2-7; 9 bases align to TRBD1. This receptor was identified in a woman aged 25-40 years with Graves' ophthalmopathy. Source material: blood. The CDR3 protein is CASSSCPGTGKGEQYF. The DNA of the CDR3 is TGTGCCAGCAGTTCGTGTCCCGGGACAGGGAAAGGCGAGCAGTACTTC.